This T cell receptor beta chain comes out of a study of T-cell reconstitution after alpha-beta-depleted transplantation in children. Study findings and constraints: Expanded clones from the graft, numbering several hundred, reportedly supplied alpha-beta T cells about two months after transplant.

Preparing the TCRbeta library involved the use of unique molecular identifiers. TCRdb analysed the PCR reads with MiXCR anew, one entry per CDR3 protein. This table has 500,000 to 750,000 distinct CDR3 sequences, 27% appearing once. Note on this clonotype: Its specificity is unknown.

Specimen: PBMCs, collected before TCRalphabeta/CD19-depleted stem cell transplant. The sequence came from a boy younger than two with Wiskott-Aldrich syndrome, due to receive a stem cell transplant.

The CDR3 is CASSLVRDRAKGELFF. For the CDR3, the DNA is TGTGCCAGCAGCTTGGTGAGGGACAGGGCGAAGGGGGAGCTGTTTTTT. This chain uses TRBV5-6 with TRBJ2-2, with 9 bases lining up with TRBD1. Germline V CDR1 and CDR2: SGHDT, YYEEEE. The V gene end was trimmed by 0 bases and the J gene end by 8 bases; junction bases not matched to a gene: 8. This CDR3 is built from 16 residues.